In its sample, the clone carrying this TCR beta chain was seen many times. The antigen is not known. Unique molecular identifiers were incorporated into the prepared TCRbeta library. TCRdb ran MiXCR on the PCR reads and lists one entry per CDR3 protein. The table records hundreds of thousands of distinct CDR3 sequences, 7.5% to 9.5% of them present only once. V was clipped by 2 bases and J by 8 bases, with 15 bases between them. The CDR3 extends over 15 amino acids. Germline CDR1 is SGHTA and CDR2 is FQGTGA. The sample originates from a study of T-cell reconstitution after alpha-beta-depleted transplantation in children. Study conclusions and caveats: Some patients' high day-60 TCRbeta diversity was traced to surviving recipient T cells and thymic progenitors. Most T-cell counts and diversity one year after the transplant came from T cells that were newly produced.

The source was PBMCs, mostly from graft donor cells, collected 180 days after TCRalphabeta/CD19-depleted stem cell transplant. This receptor was taken from a male patient aged 10-17 years who had a stem cell transplant for acute lymphoblastic leukemia, so the T cells may come from the graft donor. The V call is TRBV7-3, the J call TRBJ2-2; D possibly matches TRBD1 or TRBD2 (5 bases each). CDR3 residues: CASSLLGPQRGELFF. The CDR3 DNA reads TGTGCCAGCAGCTTATTGGGACCCCAACGAGGGGAGCTGTTTTTT.